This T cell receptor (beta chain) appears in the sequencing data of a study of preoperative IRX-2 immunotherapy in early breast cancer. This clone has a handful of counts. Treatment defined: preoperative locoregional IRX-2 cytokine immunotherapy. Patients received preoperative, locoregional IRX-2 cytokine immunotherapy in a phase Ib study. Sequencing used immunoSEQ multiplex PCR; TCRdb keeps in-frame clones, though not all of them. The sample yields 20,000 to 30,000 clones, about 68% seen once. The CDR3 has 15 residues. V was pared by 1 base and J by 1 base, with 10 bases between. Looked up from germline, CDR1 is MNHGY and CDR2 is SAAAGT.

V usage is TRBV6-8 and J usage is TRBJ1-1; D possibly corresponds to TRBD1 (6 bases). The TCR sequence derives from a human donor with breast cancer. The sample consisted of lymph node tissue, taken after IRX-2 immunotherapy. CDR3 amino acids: CASSYLKGGNTEAFF. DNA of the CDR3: TGTGCCAGCAGTTACTTGAAGGGGGGGAACACTGAAGCTTTCTTT.